This T cell receptor beta chain was identified in a study of shared clonotypes between healthy human individuals. Every immunoSEQ plate was one replicate of a subset's evenly spread DNA. TCRdb's table, derived via immunoSEQ multiplex PCR, lists solely in-frame clones and lacks some. The data contain roughly 2,000,000 clones, 90% to 95% of them singletons. CD45RO negativity and positive selection for CCR7 defined naive CD8 cells, a population that excluded terminally differentiated effector memory CD45RA+ cells. Sequencing was performed on naive CD8+ T cells from PBMCs. The TCR sequence derives from a man aged 18 to 35 in good health. Some clones in this sample may be carry-over from other donors' samples.

The CDR3 DNA reads as TGTGCCAGCAGCCCTGGACAGGGGAGTAACTATGGCTACACCTTC. Translation: CASSPGQGSNYGYTF. V gene TRBV14 combines with J gene TRBJ1-2; 9 nucleotides line up with TRBD1. After removal of 4 bases from V and 1 base from J, the junction contained 4 bases not matched to a gene. CDR1 and CDR2 (germline): SGHDN, FVKESK. CDR3 length equals 15 residues.